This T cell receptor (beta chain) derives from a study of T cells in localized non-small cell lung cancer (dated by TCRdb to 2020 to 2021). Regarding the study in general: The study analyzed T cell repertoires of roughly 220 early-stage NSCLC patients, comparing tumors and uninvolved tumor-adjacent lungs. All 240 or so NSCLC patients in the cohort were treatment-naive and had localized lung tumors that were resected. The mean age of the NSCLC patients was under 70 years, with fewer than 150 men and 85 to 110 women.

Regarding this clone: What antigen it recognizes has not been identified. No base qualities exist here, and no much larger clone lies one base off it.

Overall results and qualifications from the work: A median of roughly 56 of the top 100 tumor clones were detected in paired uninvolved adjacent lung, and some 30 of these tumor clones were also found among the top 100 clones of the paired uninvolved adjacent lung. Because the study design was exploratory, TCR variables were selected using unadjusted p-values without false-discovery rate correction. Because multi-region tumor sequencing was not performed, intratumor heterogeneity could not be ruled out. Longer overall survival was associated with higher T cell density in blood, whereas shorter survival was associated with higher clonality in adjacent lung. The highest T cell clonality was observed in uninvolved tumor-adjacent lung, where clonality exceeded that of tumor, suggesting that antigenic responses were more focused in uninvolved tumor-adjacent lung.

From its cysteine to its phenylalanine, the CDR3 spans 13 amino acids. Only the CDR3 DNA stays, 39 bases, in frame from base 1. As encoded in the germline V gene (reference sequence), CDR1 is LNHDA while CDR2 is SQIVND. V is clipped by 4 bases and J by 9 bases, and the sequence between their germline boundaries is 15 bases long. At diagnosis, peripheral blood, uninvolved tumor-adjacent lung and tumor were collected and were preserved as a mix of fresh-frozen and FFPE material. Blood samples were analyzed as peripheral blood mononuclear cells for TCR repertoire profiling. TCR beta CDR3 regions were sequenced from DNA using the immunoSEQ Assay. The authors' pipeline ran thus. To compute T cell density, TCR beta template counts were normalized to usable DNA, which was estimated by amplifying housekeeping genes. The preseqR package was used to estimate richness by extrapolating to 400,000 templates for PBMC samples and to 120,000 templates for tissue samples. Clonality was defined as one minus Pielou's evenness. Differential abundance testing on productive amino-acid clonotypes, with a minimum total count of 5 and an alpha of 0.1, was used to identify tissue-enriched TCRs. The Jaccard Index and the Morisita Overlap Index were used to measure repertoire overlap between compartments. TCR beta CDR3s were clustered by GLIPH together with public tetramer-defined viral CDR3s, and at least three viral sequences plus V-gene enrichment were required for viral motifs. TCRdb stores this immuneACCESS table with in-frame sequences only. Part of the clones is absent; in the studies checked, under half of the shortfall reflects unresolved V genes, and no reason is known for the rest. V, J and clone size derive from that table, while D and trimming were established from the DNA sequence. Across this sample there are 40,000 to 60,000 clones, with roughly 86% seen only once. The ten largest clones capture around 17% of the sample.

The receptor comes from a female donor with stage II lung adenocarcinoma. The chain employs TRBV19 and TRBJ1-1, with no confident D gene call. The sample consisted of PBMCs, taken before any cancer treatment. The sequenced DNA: TGTGCCAGTAGTACGGCCGGCTTGCGTCAAGCTTTCTTT. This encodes CASSTAGLRQAFF.